The 19 T cell receptor beta chains below all came from one sample that was sequenced in a study of CXCR3-negative and CXCR3-positive naive CD8 T cells. With UMI labels, 5' RACE was used to prepare the TRB cDNA libraries. With the 5' RACE reads reprocessed, TCRdb shows one record per CDR3 protein and no DNA. Its clone listing holds around 160,000 distinct CDR3 sequences. Broader study findings: Against CXCR3-negative naive cells, CXCR3-positive naive cells showed more hydrophobic TRB CDR3s.

These receptors are not linked to any known antigen. The sequenced material came from naive CXCR3+ CD8+ T cells from blood. Subset of the sample: CD45RO-CCR7+CD27+CD95- naive CD8+ T cells expressing CXCR3 (TNR3+). Receptor source: a human donor in good health. Some clones in this sample may be carry-over from other donors' samples.

The chain uses TRBV15 and TRBJ2-7; TCRdb names TRBD1, which stays unverified in the absence of DNA. The germline CDR1 and CDR2 sequences are LNHNV and YYDKDF (reference sequence). This CDR3 contains 17 residues. CDR3 residues: CATSSNPGQGMSYEQYF.

The chain carries TRBV12-3 or TRBV12-4 and TRBJ2-1. This CDR3 contains 16 residues. Here the CDR3 reads CASTSSIVGSYNEQFF.

This chain connects TRBV20-1 to TRBJ1-5. This CDR3 has 12 amino acids. The germline gives CDR1 DFQATT, CDR2 SNEGSKA (reference sequence). The CDR3 sequence: CSAREGGQPQHF.

The chain combines TRBV12-3 or TRBV12-4 with TRBJ2-1. This CDR3 spans 16 amino acids. The CDR3 here is CASSSDGELSYNEQFF.

V gene TRBV19 combines with J gene TRBJ2-7; TCRdb outputs TRBD1, but without DNA this stays unchecked. Germline-derived CDR1 and CDR2 are LNHDA and SQIVND (reference sequence). The CDR3 loop spans 12 amino acids. CDR3 amino acids: CASGRGAYEQYF. Supplemented by reference TRBV19 and TRBJ2-7, the full variable domain reads DGGITQSPKYLFRKEGQNVTLSCEQNLNHDAMYWYRQDPGQGLRLIYYSQIVNDFQKGDIAEGYSVSREKKESFPLTVTSAQKNPTAFYLCASGRGAYEQYFGPGTRLTVT.

The chain is built from TRBV7-7 and TRBJ2-5; with no DNA, the TCRdb D assignment of TRBD1 cannot be verified. The CDR3 length is 15 residues. Germline V CDR1 and CDR2: SSHAT, FNYEAQ (reference sequence). The CDR3 protein is CASSQKGDPQGTQYF. Full variable domain (rest looked up from reference TRBV7-7 and TRBJ2-5): GAGVSQSPRYKVTKRGQDVTLRCDPISSHATLYWYQQALGQGPEFLTYFNYEAQPDKSGLPSDRFSAERPEGSISTLTIQRTEQRDSAMYRCASSQKGDPQGTQYFGPGTRLLVL.

V is TRBV20-1 and J is TRBJ2-7; the D gene TCRdb calls, TRBD2, cannot be checked with no DNA. Germline CDR1 is DFQATT and CDR2 is SNEGSKA (reference sequence). This CDR3 is 13 amino acids long. CDR3: CSARVPGSYEQYF.

This rearrangement joins TRBV27 to TRBJ2-5; TCRdb's D call of TRBD2 is untestable without DNA. The CDR3 consists of 15 residues. CDR1 and CDR2 from the germline V gene are MNHEY and SMNVEV (reference sequence). The CDR3 is CASSGTSRIDETQYF.

The gene calls are TRBV12-3 or TRBV12-4 and TRBJ2-3. The CDR3 contains 13 residues. The CDR3 loop reads CASSRPSTDTQYF.

The chain recombines TRBV7-3 with TRBJ1-2. Germline CDR1 reads SGHTA; CDR2 reads FQGTGA. This CDR3 has 15 amino acids. The CDR3 here is CASSLLAGANYGYTF.

The chain couples TRBV10-3 to TRBJ2-5. The CDR3 spans 12 residues. The germline V gene encodes CDR1 ENHRY and CDR2 SYGVKD. CDR3 amino acids: CAISDSGETQYF.

This chain uses TRBV14 with TRBJ2-1; TCRdb calls TRBD1, which cannot be checked without DNA. The CDR3 runs to 15 residues. The germline CDR1 and CDR2 sequences are SGHDN and FVKESK. CDR3 sequence reads: CASSQVGTGDNEQFF.

This chain joins TRBV6-6 and TRBJ1-2. The CDR3 has 14 residues. Germline CDR1 and CDR2: MNHNY and SVGAGI (reference sequence). The CDR3 here is CASSYSKAVDGYTF.

V gene TRBV12-3 or TRBV12-4 combines with J gene TRBJ2-1; TCRdb's D gene call, TRBD2, goes unchecked for lack of DNA. This CDR3 spans 14 amino acids. CDR3 sequence: CASSLAAGDNEQFF.

V usage is TRBV28 and J usage is TRBJ2-7; TCRdb's D call of TRBD1 is untestable without DNA. The CDR3 spans 13 residues. The germline V gene encodes CDR1 MDHEN and CDR2 SYDVKM. The CDR3 protein is CASSFTGGNEQYF.

The gene calls are TRBV7-9 and TRBJ2-2; TCRdb lists TRBD1, though no DNA is available to test this call. Germline CDR1 reads SEHNR; CDR2 reads FQNEAQ (reference sequence). The CDR3 extends over 13 amino acids. This CDR3 is CASGGQITGELFF.

The gene calls are TRBV29-1 and TRBJ1-1; TCRdb lists TRBD1, though no DNA is available to test this call. The CDR3 length is 11 residues. Looked up from germline, CDR1 is SQVTM and CDR2 is ANQGSEA. The CDR3 is CSGRKGTEAFF. The full variable domain, completed using reference TRBV29-1 and TRBJ1-1, is SAVISQKPSRDICQRGTSLTIQCQVDSQVTMMFWYRQQPGQSLTLIATANQGSEATYESGFVIDKFPISRPNLTFSTLTVSNMSPEDSSIYLCSGRKGTEAFFGQGTRLTVV.

The chain employs TRBV24-1 and TRBJ1-5; the D call from TCRdb, TRBD1, cannot be confirmed without DNA. There are 16 residues in the CDR3. Germline V CDR1 and CDR2: KGHDR, SFDVKD. The CDR3 here is CATIPQGAKSNQPQHF.

This chain joins TRBV12-3 or TRBV12-4 and TRBJ2-1; absent DNA, TCRdb's TRBD1 call cannot be checked. The CDR3 length is 15 residues. CDR3 amino acids: CASSHTTGSYNEQFF.